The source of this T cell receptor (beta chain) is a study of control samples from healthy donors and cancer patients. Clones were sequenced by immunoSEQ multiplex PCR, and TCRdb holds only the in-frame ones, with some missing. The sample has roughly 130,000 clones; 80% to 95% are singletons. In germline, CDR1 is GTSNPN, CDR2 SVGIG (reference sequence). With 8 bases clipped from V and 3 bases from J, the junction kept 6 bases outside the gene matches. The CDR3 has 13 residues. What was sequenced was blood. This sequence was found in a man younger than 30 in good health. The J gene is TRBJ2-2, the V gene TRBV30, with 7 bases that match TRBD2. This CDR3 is CALRGFDTGELFF. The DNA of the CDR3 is TGTGCCCTGCGGGGGTTCGACACCGGGGAGCTGTTTTTT. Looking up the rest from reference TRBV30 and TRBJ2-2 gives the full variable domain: SQTIHQWPATLVQPVGSPLSLECTVEGTSNPNLYWYRQAAGRGLQLLFYSVGIGQISSEVPQNLSASRPQDRQFILSSKKLLLSDSGFYLCALRGFDTGELFFGEGSRLTVL.